This TCR beta chain originates from a study of cytomegalovirus exposure and HLA in healthy donors. Study at large: Later, an analysis reported that the 95 to 150 validation repertoires had used the same platform as the 666 first-cohort repertoires.

Study findings and constraints: CMV antigen specificity was confirmed in vitro for three CMV-associated chains.

These donors were members of the approximately 110-subject validation cohort, a group separate from the approximately 640-subject first cohort. Clones were sequenced by immunoSEQ multiplex PCR, and TCRdb holds only the in-frame ones, with some missing. The sample includes roughly 250,000 clones, roughly 86% of them seen just once. The CDR3 loop spans 12 amino acids. The V end was cut by 10 bases, the J end by 3 bases, with 9 bases between. The germline CDR1 and CDR2 sequences are LNHDA and SQIVND (reference sequence). For this clone: Antigen unknown.

The sequenced sample was PBMCs. This clonotype originated in a woman between 25 and 40 years old in good health and CMV-seropositive. The chain recombines TRBV19 with TRBJ1-4; D ambiguous. The CDR3 sequence: CATCSSNEKLFF. CDR3 coding DNA: TGTGCCACTTGTAGTTCTAATGAAAAACTGTTTTTT.